The T cell receptor beta chain under discussion was sequenced for a study of blood T cell repertoires in COVID-19. Study information: Samples of COVID-19 (acute and convalescent) were obtained from the United States, Italy and Spain. PBMCs, B-cell-depleted T cells, or T cells provided the cDNA or gDNA that made up the material.

In the source study's methods: The authors estimated nucleated cell counts from reference gene primer amplification. Data came from immunoSEQ multiplex PCR; TCRdb stores just in-frame clones and leaves some out. V, J and clone size are those of that table, while D and trimming were read from the DNA. This table holds more than 120,000 clones, more than 75% found once. The sample was peripheral blood. The receptor's source is a human donor in a cohort sampled during active COVID-19.

CDR3 amino acids: CASSSGGGSGNTIYF. DNA for the CDR3: TGTGCCAGCAGCTCAGGAGGTGGGTCTGGAAACACCATATATTTT. The chain employs TRBV7-9 and TRBJ1-3; D call uncertain. The CDR3 loop spans 15 amino acids. Deletions cut 4 bases from V and 1 base from J, with 11 bases between. Germline values: CDR1 SEHNR, CDR2 FQNEAQ (reference sequence). Full variable domain (remainder filled in from reference TRBV7-9 and TRBJ1-3): DTGVSQNPRHKITKRGQNVTFRCDPISEHNRLYWYRQTLGQGPEFLTYFQNEAQLEKSRLLSDRFSAERPKGSFSTLEIQRTEQGDSAMYLCASSSGGGSGNTIYFGEGSWLTVV.